This T cell receptor (beta chain) is from a study of monozygotic twins with inflammatory bowel disease. General study results and limits: IBD patients carried less diverse TCRbeta repertoires (inverse Simpson) than healthy co-twins.

As regards this clonotype: The antigen remains undetermined.

This CDR3 has 19 residues. Addition of UMIs with a 6-nucleotide sample barcode was achieved by template switching. Using the 5' RACE reads, TCRdb records one entry per CDR3 protein without DNA. Recorded for this sample: 400,000 or so distinct CDR3 sequences. The J gene is TRBJ2-3, the V gene TRBV12-3 or TRBV12-4; there is no DNA to check the TCRdb D call of TRBD2. This clonotype was sampled from a human donor with ulcerative colitis or Crohn's disease, or a healthy co-twin of an affected twin (not recorded which). Sequenced input: blood. The CDR3 spells CASSLDGLAGGRGTDTQYF.